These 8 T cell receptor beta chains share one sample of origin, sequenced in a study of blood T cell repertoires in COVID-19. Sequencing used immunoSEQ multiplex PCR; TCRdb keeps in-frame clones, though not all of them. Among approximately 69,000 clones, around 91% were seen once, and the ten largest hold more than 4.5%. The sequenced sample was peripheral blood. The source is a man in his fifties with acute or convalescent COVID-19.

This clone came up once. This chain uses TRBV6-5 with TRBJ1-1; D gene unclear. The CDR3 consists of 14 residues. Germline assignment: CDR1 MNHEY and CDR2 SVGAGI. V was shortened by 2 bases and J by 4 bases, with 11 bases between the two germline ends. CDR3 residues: CASSYRGTGTEAFF. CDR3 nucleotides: TGTGCCAGCAGTTACCGGGGTACGGGCACTGAAGCTTTCTTT.

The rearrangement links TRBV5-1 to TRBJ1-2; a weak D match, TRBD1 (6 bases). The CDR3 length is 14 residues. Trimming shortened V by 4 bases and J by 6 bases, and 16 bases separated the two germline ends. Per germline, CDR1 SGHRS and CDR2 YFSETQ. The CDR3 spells CASSAWDNSNGYTF. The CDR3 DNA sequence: TGCGCCAGCAGCGCATGGGACAACTCAAATGGCTACACCTTC.

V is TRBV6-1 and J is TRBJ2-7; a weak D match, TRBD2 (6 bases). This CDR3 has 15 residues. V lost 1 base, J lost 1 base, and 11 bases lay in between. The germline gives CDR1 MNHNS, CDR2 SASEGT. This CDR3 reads CASSEGGGTSYEQYF. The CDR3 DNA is TGTGCCAGCAGTGAAGGGGGCGGGACTTCCTACGAGCAGTACTTC.

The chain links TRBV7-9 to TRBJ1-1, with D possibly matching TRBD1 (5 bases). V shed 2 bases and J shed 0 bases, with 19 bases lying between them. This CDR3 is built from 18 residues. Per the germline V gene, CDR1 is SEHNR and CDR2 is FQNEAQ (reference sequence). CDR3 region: CASSLIVFATGMNTEAFF. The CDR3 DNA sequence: TGTGCCAGCAGCTTAATCGTTTTCGCAACAGGCATGAACACTGAAGCTTTCTTT.

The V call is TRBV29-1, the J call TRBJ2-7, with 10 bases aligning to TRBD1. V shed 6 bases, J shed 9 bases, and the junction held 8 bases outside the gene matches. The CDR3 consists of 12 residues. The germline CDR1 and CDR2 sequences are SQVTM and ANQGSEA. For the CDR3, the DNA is TGCAGCGTGTGGACAGGGGGTATTCGGCAGTACTTC. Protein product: CSVWTGGIRQYF.

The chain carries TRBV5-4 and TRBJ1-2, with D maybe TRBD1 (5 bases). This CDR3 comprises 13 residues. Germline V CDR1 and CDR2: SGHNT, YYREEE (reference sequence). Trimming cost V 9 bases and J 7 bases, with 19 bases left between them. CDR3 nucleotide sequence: TGTGCCACCACACGGGGGGGTGAAGGTGGCTACACCTTC. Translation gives CATTRGGEGGYTF.

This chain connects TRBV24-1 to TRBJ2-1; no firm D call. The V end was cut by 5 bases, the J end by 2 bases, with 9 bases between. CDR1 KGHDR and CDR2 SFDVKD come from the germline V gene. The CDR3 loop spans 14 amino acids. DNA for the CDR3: TGTGCCACCAGTGTAGTGGTGGCCTACAATGAGCAGTTCTTC. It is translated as CATSVVVAYNEQFF.

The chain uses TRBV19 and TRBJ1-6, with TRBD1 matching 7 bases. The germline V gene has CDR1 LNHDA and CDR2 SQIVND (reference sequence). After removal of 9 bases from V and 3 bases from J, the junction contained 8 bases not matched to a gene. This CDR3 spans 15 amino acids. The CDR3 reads CASGPRDSYNSPLHF. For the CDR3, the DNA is TGTGCCAGCGGACCCCGGGACAGCTATAATTCACCCCTCCACTTT. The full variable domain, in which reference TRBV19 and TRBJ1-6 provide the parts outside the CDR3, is DGGITQSPKYLFRKEGQNVTLSCEQNLNHDAMYWYRQDPGQGLRLIYYSQIVNDFQKGDIAEGYSVSREKKESFPLTVTSAQKNPTAFYLCASGPRDSYNSPLHFGNGTRLTVT.